This T cell receptor beta chain stems from a study of CD8 T cells in ankylosing spondylitis. Overall study results and limits: Certain motif variants had earlier appeared in reactive arthritis synovial fluid and blood. Reports say disease-linked clones showed up significantly more in matched ankylosing spondylitis synovial fluid. Eight or nine highly homologous variants formed a TCR beta motif that appeared characteristic of ankylosing spondylitis blood. Those disease-linked clones were CD8+; they were also relatively rare in peripheral blood.

Molecular-barcoded quantitative 5'-RACE produced these TCR beta libraries. TCRdb ran MiXCR on the 5' RACE reads and lists one entry per CDR3 protein. In the table there are about 540,000 distinct CDR3 sequences, 9.5% to 15% of which are singletons. Regarding this clonotype: Antigen specificity is unknown.

The sequencing sample was made of blood, either unsorted or a sorted T cell fraction (not recorded which). This sequence was found in a male donor with ankylosing spondylitis.

CDR3 DNA: TGTGCCAGCAGTTCGGGGGGGGCTTTTCAGCCCCAGCATTTT. Amino acids: CASSSGGAFQPQHF. The chain couples TRBV3-1 to TRBJ1-5; possible D gene TRBD1, 6 bases. The ends were cut back, 6 bases at V and 6 bases at J, with 15 bases in the middle. This CDR3 has 14 amino acids. Germline V gene lookup returns CDR1 LGHDT and CDR2 YNNKEL (reference sequence). The whole variable domain, remainder taken from reference TRBV3-1 and TRBJ1-5, is DTAVSQTPKYLVTQMGNDKSIKCEQNLGHDTMYWYKQDSKKFLKIMFSYNNKELIINETVPNRFSPKSPDKAHLNLHINSLELGDSAVYFCASSSGGAFQPQHFGDGTRLSIL.